The 22 T cell receptor beta chains in this list originate from one sample, sequenced in a study of neurological immune-mediated disorders. TCRdb called the 5' RACE reads again in MiXCR, with one record for every CDR3 protein. This table has about 120,000 distinct CDR3 sequences, approximately 3.2% appearing once. Specimen: PBMCs. These receptors were taken from a woman in her thirties with multiple sclerosis.

There are many counts of this clonotype. The chain employs TRBV7-2 and TRBJ1-1; D is perhaps TRBD1 (5 bases). The germline V and J ends were trimmed by 5 bases and 0 bases, with 19 bases remaining between them. There are 17 residues in the CDR3. Germline CDR1 and CDR2: SGHTA and FQGNSA. DNA of the CDR3: TGTGCCAGCAGCCCCCGGGCCTTTTGGGGGATGAACACTGAAGCTTTCTTT. Its protein product is CASSPRAFWGMNTEAFF.

In this sample, this clonotype turned up a few times. The chain has TRBV5-1 and TRBJ1-3; possibly TRBD1 for D (5 bases). Germline CDR1 SGHRS, CDR2 YFSETQ. V was trimmed by 4 bases and J by 3 bases, leaving 14 bases between them. This CDR3 spans 15 amino acids. CDR3 residues: CASSRAGNVGNTIYF. The DNA for the CDR3 is TGCGCCAGCAGCAGGGCAGGGAATGTTGGAAACACCATATATTTT. Combining the CDR3 with reference TRBV5-1 and TRBJ1-3 gives the whole variable domain KAGVTQTPRYLIKTRGQQVTLSCSPISGHRSVSWYQQTPGQGLQFLFEYFSETQRNKGNFPGRFSGRQFSNSRSEMNVSTLELGDSALYLCASSRAGNVGNTIYFGEGSWLTVV.

The table lists this clonotype with many counts. The chain links TRBV6-5 to TRBJ2-2, with D possibly being TRBD2 (6 bases). The germline V gene has CDR1 MNHEY and CDR2 SVGAGI. V was shortened by 6 bases and J by 1 base, with 12 bases between the two germline ends. This CDR3 contains 15 residues. CDR3 sequence reads: CASRWGEVNTGELFF. The CDR3 DNA follows: TGTGCCAGCAGATGGGGGGAGGTGAACACCGGGGAGCTGTTTTTT.

Worth noting for this clonotype: The junction departs from germline at one end; a sequencing error may be responsible. The rearrangement uses TRBV7-2 and TRBJ2-5, with TRBD1 as a possible D gene (5 bases). The germline V gene encodes CDR1 SGHTA and CDR2 FQGNSA. The CDR3 has 14 residues. The CDR3 bases are TGTGCCAGCAGCTTAGACCCAGGGCAAGTGACCCAGTACTTC. Its translation: CASSLDPGQVTQYF.

This clonotype was observed a handful of times. This could be a read error, since a much larger clone is one nucleotide away. J is TRBJ1-1 and V is TRBV27; D unresolved. Between the trimmed V and J ends, which lost 6 bases and 1 base, there was a span of 12 bases. The CDR3 spans 14 residues. The germline CDR1 and CDR2 sequences are MNHEY and SMNVEV (reference sequence). DNA for the CDR3: TGTGCCAGCAGCCTAGCAAAGGGGAACACTGAAGCTTTCTTT. Translated: CASSLAKGNTEAFF.

This clonotype was seen ten or more times. The chain links TRBV10-3 to TRBJ2-1, with 7 nucleotides matching TRBD1. CDR1 is ENHRY, CDR2 SYGVKD, per germline. V dropped 2 bases and J dropped 8; count of bases not matched to a gene: 9. The CDR3 is made up of 15 amino acids. CDR3 region: CAISEGSGGGHEQFF. The DNA for the CDR3 is TGTGCCATCAGTGAGGGGTCAGGGGGTGGTCATGAGCAGTTCTTC.

In this sample, this clonotype turned up many times. V and J are TRBV20-1 and TRBJ2-7, with 8 bases identical to TRBD1. CDR1 is DFQATT and CDR2 is SNEGSKA in the germline V gene (reference sequence). With 0 bases clipped from V and 5 bases from J, the junction kept 6 bases outside the gene matches. The CDR3 spans 14 residues. CDR3 sequence (DNA): TGCAGTGCTAGAGATCCGGACAGGGCAGACGAGCAGTACTTC. Translation gives CSARDPDRADEQYF.

This clonotype was seen repeatedly, ten times or more. The chain recombines TRBV25-1 with TRBJ1-4; D is uncertain. Trimming took off 4 bases at V and 4 bases at J, with 10 bases between the two ends. CDR3 length: 14 residues. Germline loops: CDR1 MGHDK, CDR2 SYGVNS. The CDR3 nucleotides are TGTGCCAGCAGTGGGACGGAGCTTAATGAAAAACTGTTTTTT. Amino acid sequence: CASSGTELNEKLFF.

Ten or more counts support this clonotype. The V and J genes are TRBV30 and TRBJ1-1; D ambiguous. CDR3 size: 12 residues. The V gene's germline CDR1 is GTSNPN and CDR2 SVGIG (reference sequence). V gave up 2 bases and J gave up 7 bases, with 11 bases separating them. This chain's CDR3 is CAWSQSTIEAFF. In DNA form, the CDR3 reads TGTGCCTGGAGTCAATCGACCATTGAAGCTTTCTTT.

In this sample, this clonotype turned up many times. The chain recombines TRBV9 with TRBJ1-3; D ambiguous. V lost 5 bases to trimming and J lost 2 bases, with 8 bases between them. Germline CDR1 SGDLS, CDR2 YYNGEE. The CDR3 spans 13 residues. CDR3 in DNA: TGTGCCAGCAGTATGGTCCCTGGAAACACCATATATTTT. As protein: CASSMVPGNTIYF.

This clonotype showed up many times. The chain employs TRBV10-3 and TRBJ2-7, with D possibly TRBD1 on 6 matching bases. The germline V gene encodes CDR1 ENHRY and CDR2 SYGVKD. Trimming removed 11 bases at V and 3 bases at J, with 17 bases between. The CDR3 has 13 amino acids. CDR3 region: CAAAGASYYEQYF. The CDR3 coding sequence is TGTGCCGCTGCAGGGGCTTCGTACTACGAGCAGTACTTC.

This clonotype was recorded at least ten times. The chain uses TRBV20-1 and TRBJ2-1; D is possibly TRBD2 (6 bases). There are 17 residues in the CDR3. V shed 0 bases and J shed 4 bases, with 19 bases lying between them. Looked up from germline, CDR1 is DFQATT and CDR2 is SNEGSKA (reference sequence). CDR3 loop: CSARDSSRGNLYNEQFF. CDR3 sequence (DNA): TGCAGTGCTAGAGATTCGTCACGGGGGAACCTATACAATGAGCAGTTCTTC.

This clonotype was seen at least ten times. The chain combines TRBV20-1 with TRBJ1-5; D is perhaps TRBD1 (5 bases). Germline V lookup: CDR1 DFQATT, CDR2 SNEGSKA (reference sequence). The CDR3 totals 14 residues. V lost 5 bases and J lost 4, with 15 bases in between. In DNA form, the CDR3 reads TGCAGTGCTCACCAGGGTGATCGAAATCAGCCCCAGCATTTT. Translating it yields CSAHQGDRNQPQHF.

This clonotype was observed many times. V gene TRBV20-1 combines with J gene TRBJ2-1, with 11 positions matching TRBD2. V dropped 6 bases and J dropped 4; count of bases not matched to a gene: 11. CDR1 DFQATT and CDR2 SNEGSKA come from the germline V gene (reference sequence). This CDR3 has 16 residues. CDR3 DNA sequence: TGCAGTGCCGGGAGAGATCTAGCGGGAGGATACAATGAGCAGTTCTTC. Protein product: CSAGRDLAGGYNEQFF.

This clonotype was observed at least ten times. This chain uses TRBV29-1 with TRBJ2-3; 8 positions match TRBD1. This CDR3 region has 16 residues. The germline V gene has CDR1 SQVTM and CDR2 ANQGSEA. After removal of 4 bases from V and 4 bases from J, the junction contained 13 bases not matched to a gene. Here the CDR3 reads CSVGTGQLTTADTQYF. The CDR3 region has the DNA TGCAGCGTTGGGACAGGGCAACTAACTACGGCAGATACGCAGTATTTT.

In its sample, this clonotype was seen many times. This chain connects TRBV4-3 to TRBJ1-4; D gene uncertain. The CDR3 extends over 11 amino acids. V shed 5 bases and J shed 10 bases, with 8 bases lying between them. Per the germline V gene, CDR1 is LGHNA and CDR2 is YSLEER. The CDR3, as DNA: TGCGCCAGCAGCGAAGGAGGAAAACTGTTTTTT. It is translated as CASSEGGKLFF.

There are many counts of this clonotype. V and J are TRBV5-8 and TRBJ2-3; D gene uncertain. The CDR3 length is 14 residues. V lost 4 bases and J 4 bases, leaving 13 bases between the germline ends. Germline values: CDR1 SGHTS, CDR2 YDEGEE. CDR3 sequence: CASSPLDPPDTQYF. The CDR3 DNA sequence: TGTGCCAGCAGCCCCCTGGATCCCCCAGATACGCAGTATTTT. The full variable domain, completed using reference TRBV5-8 and TRBJ2-3, is EAGVTQSPTHLIKTRGQQATLRCSPISGHTSVYWYQQALGLGLQFLLWYDEGEERNRGNFPPRFSGRQFPNYSSELNVNALELEDSALYLCASSPLDPPDTQYFGPGTRLTVL.

This clonotype was counted ten times or more. This chain joins TRBV12-3 or TRBV12-4 and TRBJ2-1; D may match TRBD1 or TRBD2 (5 bases each). V was pared by 6 bases and J by 4 bases, with 13 bases between. The CDR3 runs to 14 residues. CDR3: CASSRGPPYNEQFF. Here the CDR3 DNA reads TGTGCCAGCAGCCGGGGCCCCCCGTACAATGAGCAGTTCTTC.

This clonotype was counted ten times or more. This chain uses TRBV6-4 with TRBJ2-1; D tentatively fits TRBD1 or TRBD2 (7 bases each). The V and J ends lost 0 bases and 5 bases respectively, with 20 bases between them. The CDR3 contains 18 residues. Germline V CDR1 and CDR2: MRHNA, SNTAGT. CDR3 sequence: CASSDSAGTAGNHNEQFF. The DNA for the CDR3 is TGTGCCAGCAGTGACTCCGCTGGGACAGCGGGAAACCACAATGAGCAGTTCTTC.

This clonotype was counted at least ten times. The chain has TRBV5-1 and TRBJ1-2; no clear D. CDR1 is SGHRS and CDR2 is YFSETQ in the germline V gene. The CDR3 runs 13 residues. V lost 5 bases, J lost 8 bases, and 16 bases lay in between. The CDR3 sequence is CASRPGPLGGYTF. CDR3 DNA sequence: TGCGCCAGCAGACCTGGACCCCTAGGGGGCTACACCTTC.

Details on this clonotype: A clone one base away is much larger, so this may be a read error. The chain recombines TRBV7-9 with TRBJ2-3, with D possibly being TRBD2 (5 bases). V was clipped by 4 bases and J by 4 bases, with 12 bases between them. The CDR3 spans 14 residues. Germline V CDR1 and CDR2: SEHNR, FQNEAQ (reference sequence). The CDR3 sequence is CASSYGGLADTQYF. As DNA, the CDR3 is TGTGCCAGCAGCTACGGCGGGCTAGCAGATACGCAGTATTTT.

This clonotype was recorded many times. The rearrangement links TRBV5-6 to TRBJ2-2; tentatively, D is TRBD2 (7 bases). Germline V gene lookup returns CDR1 SGHDT and CDR2 YYEEEE. With 2 bases removed from V and 0 bases from J, the gap between germline ends came to 26 bases. This CDR3 is built from 21 residues. The CDR3 sequence is CASSFRGAPNAGIPNTGELFF. CDR3 DNA: TGTGCCAGCAGCTTTCGGGGGGCTCCAAACGCGGGCATTCCGAACACCGGGGAGCTGTTTTTT.